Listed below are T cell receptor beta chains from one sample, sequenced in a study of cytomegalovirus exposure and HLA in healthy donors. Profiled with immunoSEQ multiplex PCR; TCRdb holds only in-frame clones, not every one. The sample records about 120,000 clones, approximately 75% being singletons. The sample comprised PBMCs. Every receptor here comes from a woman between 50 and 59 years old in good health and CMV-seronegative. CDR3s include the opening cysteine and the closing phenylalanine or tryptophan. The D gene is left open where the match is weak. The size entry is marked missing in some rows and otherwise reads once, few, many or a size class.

TGTGCCAGCAGATTACAGGGGGGCAACTACGAGCAGTACTTC,CASRLQGGNYEQYF,.,TRBV28,TRBJ2-7,TRBD1
TGTGCCAGCAGTACGACACGGACTGAAGCTTTCTTT,CASSTTRTEAFF,.,TRBV6-5,TRBJ1-1,.
TGTGCCAGCAGCTTAGATCGAGAGACCCAGTACTTC,CASSLDRETQYF,.,TRBV7-2,TRBJ2-5,.
TGTGCCAGGGGGTTTAGGCAGGGCCAAATTGAAGAGACCCAGTACTTC,CARGFRQGQIEETQYF,.,TRBV21-1,TRBJ2-5,.
TGTGCCAGTATGGTAGACAGGGGGAGCAATCAGCCCCAGCATTTT,CASMVDRGSNQPQHF,.,TRBV19,TRBJ1-5,TRBD1
TGCGCCAGCAGCCAGACTAGCGGGAGGGCCCAGTTCTTC,CASSQTSGRAQFF,.,TRBV4-3,TRBJ2-1,TRBD2
TGCGCCAGCAGCCCCTGGACAGGGGATGGCTACACCTTC,CASSPWTGDGYTF,.,TRBV4-1,TRBJ1-2,TRBD1
TGTGCCAGCAGTCCTATACAGACCCCGGACACTGAAGCTTTCTTT,CASSPIQTPDTEAFF,.,TRBV28,TRBJ1-1,.
TGTGCTAGTGGGGGGCAGGGCAATCAGCCCCAGCATTTT,CASGGQGNQPQHF,.,TRBV12-5,TRBJ1-5,.
TGTGCCATCAGTGCAGAGGGGGCGGACACTGAAGCTTTCTTT,CAISAEGADTEAFF,.,TRBV10-3,TRBJ1-1,TRBD1
TGTGCCAGCTCACCAGCGAGGGCGCGCTACAATGAGCAGTTCTTC,CASSPARARYNEQFF,.,TRBV18,TRBJ2-1,.
TGTGCCAGCAGTTACCGAGAGAGCTCCTACGAGCAGTACTTC,CASSYRESSYEQYF,.,TRBV6-9,TRBJ2-7,.
TGTGCCAGCAGTGACTCCAACAGGGGAACATATAGCAATCAGCCCCAGCATTTT,CASSDSNRGTYSNQPQHF,.,TRBV6-4,TRBJ1-5,TRBD1
TGTGCCAGCAGCTCCCCAGCGGGAGCCTACGAGCAGTACTTC,CASSSPAGAYEQYF,.,TRBV11-2,TRBJ2-7,TRBD2
TGTGCCAGCAGCGTAGCCCCCGACACCGGGGAGCTGTTTTTT,CASSVAPDTGELFF,.,TRBV9,TRBJ2-2,.
TGTGCCAGCAGCCCCGACAGGTTAGGTTCACCCCTCCACTTT,CASSPDRLGSPLHF,.,TRBV6-6,TRBJ1-6,.
TGTGCCAGCAGCGTAGGGCCGGGACAGGTGAGCTCTGGGGCCAACGTCCTGACTTTC,CASSVGPGQVSSGANVLTF,.,TRBV9,TRBJ2-6,TRBD1
TGTGCCAGCAGCTTAGCCCCTAGCGGACAAAATGAGCAGTTCTTC,CASSLAPSGQNEQFF,few,TRBV7-2,TRBJ2-1,TRBD2
TGTGCCAGCAGGGGGACCGGGACAGTTAGCACAGATACGCAGTATTTT,CASRGTGTVSTDTQYF,once,TRBV28,TRBJ2-3,TRBD1
TGTGCCAGCTCACTTGGACAGGGGGCACTAGAAAAACTGTTTTTT,CASSLGQGALEKLFF,.,TRBV18,TRBJ1-4,TRBD1
TGTGCCATTGCCCAAACGACTAGCGGGAGTATCGATGAGCAGTTCTTC,CAIAQTTSGSIDEQFF,.,TRBV10-3,TRBJ2-1,TRBD2
TGTGCCTGGACCCCACCCGACAGGATGTACGGCTACACCTTC,CAWTPPDRMYGYTF,.,TRBV30,TRBJ1-2,.
TGTGCCAGCAGGAGAGGCAGCGCCGACAATGAGCAGTTCTTC,CASRRGSADNEQFF,few,TRBV2,TRBJ2-1,.
TGTGCCAGCAGCTTAGCGACGGGGGGGTACCAAGAGACCCAGTACTTC,CASSLATGGYQETQYF,few,TRBV7-9,TRBJ2-5,TRBD2
TGTGCCAGTAAATTATCTGTTACAGGGAACTCCTACGGGCAGTACTTC,CASKLSVTGNSYGQYF,.,TRBV19,TRBJ2-7,.
TGTGCCAGCAGATCCCGGGCCTCGGGGGAGCAGTACTTC,CASRSRASGEQYF,.,TRBV6-5,TRBJ2-5,.
TGCGCCAGCAGCCCTGGAGGGCTACAGGGGTTGTTTGATGAGCAGTTCTTC,CASSPGGLQGLFDEQFF,.,TRBV5-1,TRBJ2-1,.
TGTGCCAGCAAGACTAGTCAGGTAGTGTTAGATACGCAGTATTTT,CASKTSQVVLDTQYF,.,TRBV21-1,TRBJ2-3,.
TGTGCCAGCAGCCCGGGACTAGCGGGAGGTGAGCAGTTCTTC,CASSPGLAGGEQFF,.,TRBV6-4,TRBJ2-1,TRBD2
TGTGCCAGCAGTTACTCGACCCAGGGCAGCTCCTACGAGCAGTACTTC,CASSYSTQGSSYEQYF,.,TRBV6-5,TRBJ2-7,.
TGTGCCAGCAGCGTAGATAGCGGGAGGGAGACCCAGTACTTC,CASSVDSGRETQYF,.,TRBV11-2,TRBJ2-5,TRBD2
TGTGCCACCCTTGGGACTAGCCGTCCTACGCAGTATTTT,CATLGTSRPTQYF,.,TRBV28,TRBJ2-3,TRBD2
TGCGTCAGCAGCCTCCAGACGCTCGGAGGGGAGCAGTATTTT,CVSSLQTLGGEQYF,.,TRBV4-1,TRBJ2-3,.
TGTGCCAGCAGTATCTTATCGACAGCATCAGGGTACGAGCAGTACTTC,CASSILSTASGYEQYF,.,TRBV27,TRBJ2-7,.
TGTGCCAGCAGTTATGGGCAGGGTGGGGCCGGGGAGCTGTTTTTT,CASSYGQGGAGELFF,.,TRBV6-5,TRBJ2-2,.
TGTGCCAGCAGCACGGGACTAGCCGGTTCCACCGGGGAGCTGTTTTTT,CASSTGLAGSTGELFF,.,TRBV7-3,TRBJ2-2,TRBD2
TGTGCCAGCAGCTCACTCGGCGGGACCCAGTACTTC,CASSSLGGTQYF,.,TRBV7-3,TRBJ2-5,.
TGCGCCAGCAGTTGGGGGACAGGGGAAAACTATGGCTACACCTTC,CASSWGTGENYGYTF,once,TRBV5-1,TRBJ1-2,TRBD1
TGTGCCAGCAGCTTAGTATTTGGGGGGAGGGTCAACGAGCAGTACTTC,CASSLVFGGRVNEQYF,few,TRBV7-2,TRBJ2-7,TRBD2
TGTGCCAGCAGCTTGGACGGGACAGGGGGTTACACCGGGGAGCTGTTTTTT,CASSLDGTGGYTGELFF,once,TRBV5-8,TRBJ2-2,TRBD1
TGTGCCAGCAGTTACCCGGGACTAGCGGGACATTATGAGCAGTTCTTC,CASSYPGLAGHYEQFF,few,TRBV6-5,TRBJ2-1,TRBD2
TGTGCCAGCAGCCAAGCCTCGGGGAGGGGCGGGAGAATAAACTACGAGCAGTACTTC,CASSQASGRGGRINYEQYF,.,TRBV4-2,TRBJ2-7,TRBD2
TGTGCCAGCAGCTTCCGGACTAGCGGGCCCTACGAGCAGTACTTC,CASSFRTSGPYEQYF,.,TRBV6-1,TRBJ2-7,TRBD2
TGTGCCAGCAGTGAAGGGACTGCCTACAATGAGCAGTTCTTC,CASSEGTAYNEQFF,.,TRBV25-1,TRBJ2-1,.
TGCGCCAGCAAAGCTTCTAGCACTGATACGCAGTATTTT,CASKASSTDTQYF,.,TRBV5-1,TRBJ2-3,.
TGTGCCAGCAGCTTAGGTCTAGCGGGAGGGCCTCTTGAGCAGTTCTTC,CASSLGLAGGPLEQFF,.,TRBV28,TRBJ2-1,TRBD2
TGTGGCCTTGGTACGGGACAGGGAAACAATGAGCAGTTCTTC,CGLGTGQGNNEQFF,once,TRBV28,TRBJ2-1,TRBD1
TGTGCCAGTAGTATTGCCAGAACAATTAATCAGCCCCAGCATTTT,CASSIARTINQPQHF,.,TRBV19,TRBJ1-5,.
TGTGCCAGCAGAGGACAGGGCGGGCCGAAACTGTTTTTT,CASRGQGGPKLFF,.,TRBV19,TRBJ1-4,TRBD1